These 9 T cell receptor beta chains share one sample of origin, sequenced in a study of blood T cells in healthy people across ages. PCR was performed a second time for 7 to 11 cycles using a sample-barcoded 5' primer and a J-beta primer mix. Each CDR3 protein gets one entry after TCRdb re-called the 5' RACE reads with MiXCR. Of 1.5 million to 2 million distinct CDR3 sequences in the sample, about 50% were seen once. Sequenced sample: blood. The receptors originated from a woman in her thirties or forties in good health.

The chain couples TRBV7-9 to TRBJ1-2, with 9 positions matching TRBD1. CDR3 length: 17 amino acids. CDR1 and CDR2 from the germline V gene are SEHNR and FQNEAQ (reference sequence). V was clipped by 1 base and J by 4 bases; unmatched bases: 10. CDR3 nucleotide sequence: TGTGCCAGCAGCTTAGTCCCGGGACAGGGTTATTCCTATGGCTACACCTTC. As protein: CASSLVPGQGYSYGYTF. Full variable domain (remainder filled in from reference TRBV7-9 and TRBJ1-2): DTGVSQNPRHKITKRGQNVTFRCDPISEHNRLYWYRQTLGQGPEFLTYFQNEAQLEKSRLLSDRFSAERPKGSFSTLEIQRTEQGDSAMYLCASSLVPGQGYSYGYTFGSGTRLTVV.

The rearrangement links TRBV24-1 to TRBJ2-1, with D perhaps assigned TRBD1 or TRBD2 (5 bases each). From germline, CDR1 is KGHDR and CDR2 SFDVKD. The CDR3 runs to 15 residues. V lost 0 bases and J 5 bases, leaving 10 bases between the germline ends. The CDR3 protein is CATSDLILGDNEQFF. In nucleotides, the CDR3 is TGTGCCACCAGTGATTTGATTTTGGGGGACAATGAGCAGTTCTTC.

The chain couples TRBV24-1 to TRBJ2-3; TRBD1 aligns across 7 bases. J lost 0 bases, V lost 4 bases, and 6 bases had no gene match. This CDR3 contains 16 residues. CDR1 and CDR2 (germline): KGHDR, SFDVKD. The CDR3 bases are TGTGCCACCAGTGACCCGGGACAGCTAAGCACAGATACGCAGTATTTT. This sequence encodes CATSDPGQLSTDTQYF.

V gene TRBV14 combines with J gene TRBJ2-3; TRBD1 or TRBD2 may be the D gene (5 bases each). The CDR3 is made up of 16 amino acids. In germline, CDR1 is SGHDN, CDR2 FVKESK. V was cut by 3 bases and J by 2 bases, with 15 bases left in between. The CDR3 spells CASSHGAGLYTDTQYF. CDR3 in DNA: TGTGCCAGCAGCCACGGGGCGGGCCTTTACACAGATACGCAGTATTTT.

This clonotype appeared a few times. This sequence joins TRBV7-9 and TRBJ1-4; possible D gene TRBD1, 6 bases. Germline V lookup: CDR1 SEHNR, CDR2 FQNEAQ (reference sequence). The CDR3 has 14 residues. Trimming cost V 5 bases and J 8 bases, with 15 bases left between them. This CDR3 is CASSVKQGVEKLFF. CDR3 nucleotides: TGTGCCAGCAGCGTCAAACAGGGTGTGGAAAAACTGTTTTTT.

The chain links TRBV7-8 to TRBJ1-5, with D perhaps matching TRBD1 (5 bases). From germline, CDR1 is SGHVS and CDR2 FQNEAQ. Trimming left V 2 bases short and J 9 bases short, with 20 bases between. The CDR3 has 16 amino acids. CDR3 region: CASSLLGARSERPQHF. The CDR3 DNA reads as TGTGCCAGCAGCTTATTAGGGGCGAGGAGCGAGAGGCCCCAGCATTTT.

This clonotype was picked up a small number of times. The chain is built from TRBV29-1 and TRBJ2-4; D unclear. The DNA matches TRBJ2-5 better at its end, which makes the J call doubtful. Per the germline V gene, CDR1 is SQVTM and CDR2 is ANQGSEA. This CDR3 region has 14 residues. The CDR3, as DNA: TGCAGCGTGGCGCTCGACATGCTCAGAGAGACCCAGTACTTC. Its translation is CSVALDMLRETQYF.

V is TRBV6-6 and J is TRBJ1-5, with TRBD1 identical over 11 bases. The trim removed 8 bases at V and 7 bases at J, leaving 13 bases unmatched. Germline values: CDR1 MNHNY, CDR2 SVGAGI (reference sequence). CDR3 size: 16 residues. The CDR3 spells CASFSGGQGVRQPQHF. The DNA of the CDR3 is TGTGCCAGCTTCTCCGGGGGACAGGGGGTAAGGCAGCCCCAGCATTTT.

This chain connects TRBV20-1 to TRBJ1-1; no clear D gene. CDR3 length: 13 amino acids. Germline values: CDR1 DFQATT, CDR2 SNEGSKA (reference sequence). Trimming removed 2 bases from V and 3 bases from J, with 10 bases in between. The DNA for the CDR3 is TGCAGTGCTAGACCCATAAAGGACACTGAAGCTTTCTTT. It translates to CSARPIKDTEAFF.